Sequencing of this TCR beta chain was carried out in a study of response to subunit inactivated influenza vaccine (dated by TCRdb to 2016 to 2018). About the study as a whole: To follow how T cells responded to a trivalent subunit inactivated influenza vaccine, the researchers relied on deep quantitative profiling of the T cell receptor repertoire. What the study reported, not specific to this receptor: The authors suggested that each seasonal influenza vaccination may recruit only a limited number of new T cells.

This clonotype came up many times. Its antigen is not yet known. There are no base qualities to consult, and no much larger clone falls within one base. V drops 0 bases and J drops 4 bases, leaving 13 bases in between. From the germline V gene, CDR1 is SQVTM and CDR2 is ANQGSEA. The CDR3 runs 16 residues from the cysteine to the phenylalanine. Only CDR3 DNA remains: 48 bases, in frame from the first base. The library was built by means of RT-PCR. Data came from an Illumina HiSeq 2500. In-frame beta chains were kept once TCRdb had trimmed the public reads at Q25 with fastp and called clones with MiXCR. Rows are combined by CDR3 protein, so each entry shows the most common genes and DNA. Across this sample there are 700,000 to 800,000 distinct CDR3 sequences, with roughly 20% seen only once. Jointly, the top ten make up approximately 10% of the sample.

This receptor chain uses TRBV29-1 and TRBJ2-6, with the D gene uncertain. The sequencing here drew on PBMCs from blood, taken around 5 days after vaccination. This clonotype originated in a man between 50 and 59 years old who received an inactivated influenza vaccine. Donor details come from another sample of the same person, matched by shared clones. The CDR3 corresponds to CSVEEHARYGANVLTF. The DNA sequence follows: TGCAGCGTTGAAGAACATGCTAGGTACGGGGCCAACGTCCTGACTTTC.